This section outlines one TCR beta chain sequence together with its context. Its specificity is not known. Some clones are missing from TCRdb's copy, which holds only in-frame ones; the method was immunoSEQ multiplex PCR. Among some 290,000 clones listed, around 83% were seen once. Germline-derived CDR1 and CDR2 are MNHEY and SVGAGI. The CDR3 consists of 14 residues. Between the trimmed V and J ends, which lost 0 bases and 7 bases, there was a span of 12 bases. Treatment denoted: over 15 received Ad26.COV2.S at low or high dose, single or two shots; 5 received placebo; per-sample allocation not given. Samples analyzed were those drawn on day 63 after the first vaccine or placebo injection. Donation came from an adult in Boston who was aged 18-55 years. These data are taken from a study of Ad26.COV2.S vaccination and SARS-CoV-2 variants. The study, taken as a whole, reports: Total T cell responses were possibly underestimated by TCR breadth and depth analyses.

The receptor's source is a person aged 18-65 years who received the Ad26.COV2.S COVID-19 vaccine or a placebo. The sequencing here drew on peripheral blood, taken in a trial of Ad26.COV2.S vaccine versus placebo. V gene TRBV6-5 combines with J gene TRBJ1-1; TRBD1 is a possible D gene (5 bases). CDR3 sequence reads: CASSYSSQDIEAFF. The CDR3 DNA is TGTGCCAGCAGTTACTCGAGTCAGGACATTGAAGCTTTCTTT.